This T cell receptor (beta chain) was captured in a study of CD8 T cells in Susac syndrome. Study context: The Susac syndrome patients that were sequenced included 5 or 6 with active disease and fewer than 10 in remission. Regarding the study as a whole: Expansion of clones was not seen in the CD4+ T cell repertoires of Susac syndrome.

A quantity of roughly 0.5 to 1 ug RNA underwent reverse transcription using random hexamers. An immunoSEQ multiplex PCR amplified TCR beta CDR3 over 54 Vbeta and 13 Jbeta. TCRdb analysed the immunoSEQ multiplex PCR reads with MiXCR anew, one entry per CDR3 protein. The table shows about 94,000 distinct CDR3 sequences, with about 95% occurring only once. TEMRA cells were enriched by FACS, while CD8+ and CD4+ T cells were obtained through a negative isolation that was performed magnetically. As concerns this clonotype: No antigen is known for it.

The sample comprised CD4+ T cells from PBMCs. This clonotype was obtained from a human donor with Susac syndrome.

The CDR3 sequence is CASSDLLQGSSGANVLTF. In DNA form, the CDR3 reads TGTGCCAGCAGCGATCTTTTACAGGGTTCTTCTGGGGCCAACGTCCTGACTTTC. The chain recombines TRBV9 with TRBJ2-6; a possible D gene is TRBD1 (6 bases). Germline assignment: CDR1 SGDLS and CDR2 YYNGEE. This CDR3 comprises 18 residues. V was pared by 3 bases and J by 1 base, with 17 bases between.